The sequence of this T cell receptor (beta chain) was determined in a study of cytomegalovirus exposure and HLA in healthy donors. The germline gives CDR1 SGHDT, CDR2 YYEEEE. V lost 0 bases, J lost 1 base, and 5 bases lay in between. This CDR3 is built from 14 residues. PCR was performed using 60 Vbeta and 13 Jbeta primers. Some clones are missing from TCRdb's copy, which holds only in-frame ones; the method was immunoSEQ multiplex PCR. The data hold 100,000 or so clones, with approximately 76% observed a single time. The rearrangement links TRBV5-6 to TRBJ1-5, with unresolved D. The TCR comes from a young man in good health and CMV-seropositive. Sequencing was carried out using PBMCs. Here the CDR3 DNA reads TGTGCCAGCAGCTTGGGGCGGAGCAATCAGCCCCAGCATTTT. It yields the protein CASSLGRSNQPQHF.